The sequence of this T cell receptor (beta chain) was determined in a study of blood T cell repertoires in COVID-19. Background on the study: Donors in the United States, Italy and Spain gave samples during acute or convalescent COVID-19. The cDNA or gDNA used as material had been derived from T cells, B-cell-depleted T cells, or PBMCs.

The length of the CDR3 is 11 residues. The germline V gene has CDR1 DFQATT and CDR2 SNEGSKA (reference sequence). Trimming left V 5 bases short and J 3 bases short, with 8 bases between. In the study's own analysis: Cell counts per sample came from amplifying reference gene primers. Sequencing used immunoSEQ multiplex PCR; TCRdb keeps in-frame clones, though not all of them. The DNA gave D and trimming, while V, J and clone size come from that table. The table lists under 250,000 clones, around 84% of them singletons. The sequencing input was peripheral blood. The sequence came from a human donor in a cohort sampled during active COVID-19. The rearrangement links TRBV20-1 to TRBJ2-7, with D unresolved. The CDR3 here is CSALPFYEQYF. DNA of the CDR3: TGCAGTGCTCTCCCCTTCTACGAGCAGTACTTC.